The text below deals with one TCR beta chain. The sample comes from a study of blood T cell repertoires in COVID-19. Study in general: T cells, B-cell-depleted T cells, or PBMCs supplied cDNA or gDNA.

Per the study methods: Amplification with reference gene primers provided the estimates of nucleated cell counts. The assay was immunoSEQ multiplex PCR, and TCRdb's table has in-frame clones only and misses some. V and J calls and clone size are copied from that table; D and trimming were computed from the DNA. The data contain about 210,000 clones, around nine tenths of them singletons. There are 14 residues in the CDR3. V was shortened by 3 bases and J by 2 bases, with 10 bases between the two germline ends. CDR1 and CDR2 from the germline V gene are KGHSH and LQKENI. Researchers sorted participants into cohorts using their self-reported clinical history. A case of COVID-19 had been met by exposed participants within 2 weeks before study entry.

The receptor was isolated from a woman younger than 45 who had been exposed to COVID-19. The sequenced sample consisted of PBMCs or T cells enriched from blood (not recorded which). The J gene is TRBJ1-2, the V gene TRBV18, with no clear D. CDR3 residues: CASSPFRGNYGYTF. CDR3 bases: TGTGCCAGCTCACCTTTTCGGGGAAACTATGGCTACACCTTC.